The next 5 T cell receptor beta chains were all read from a single sample in a study of long-term antiretroviral therapy in people with HIV. Researchers ran immunoSEQ v3.0 at survey level. Only in-frame clones appear in the TCRdb table, and some are missing; sequencing was by immunoSEQ multiplex PCR. The sample lists about 24,000 clones, around 84% seen once, with about 4.4% in the top ten. The sample in question was unsorted PBMCs, obtained 5.9 years after starting antiretroviral therapy. The origin of the receptors is a young man with HIV.

The rearrangement uses TRBV20-1 and TRBJ1-5, with D unresolved. Trimming left V 0 bases short and J 4 bases short, with 1 base between. Per the germline V gene, CDR1 is DFQATT and CDR2 is SNEGSKA (reference sequence). CDR3 length equals 11 residues. The CDR3: CSARENQPQHF. CDR3 nucleotide sequence: TGCAGTGCTAGAGAGAATCAGCCCCAGCATTTT.

Turning to this clone: Other DNA sequences in this specimen translate into the identical CDR3. In DNA form, the CDR3 reads TGTGCCAGCAGCTCGCCCGGGACTAGGTCTGAGCAGTACTTC. Protein: CASSSPGTRSEQYF. The V call is TRBV5-4, the J call TRBJ2-7; 8 bases match TRBD2. Germline V gene lookup returns CDR1 SGHNT and CDR2 YYREEE (reference sequence). Trimming at V came to 3 bases and at J to 7 bases, leaving 9 bases not matched to a gene. The CDR3 spans 14 residues.

This clone showed up just once. This sequence joins TRBV7-9 and TRBJ2-7; TRBD1 is a possible D gene (6 bases). Trimming left V 3 bases short and J 4 bases short, with 13 bases between. This CDR3 comprises 14 residues. The germline V gene has CDR1 SEHNR and CDR2 FQNEAQ (reference sequence). CDR3 DNA sequence: TGTGCCAGCAGCTTTCCTGGACAGCAATACGAGCAGTACTTC. Translated, it gives CASSFPGQQYEQYF.

The chain links TRBV9 to TRBJ2-5; maybe TRBD2 (5 bases). The CDR3 is 15 residues long. V was shortened by 1 base and J by 5 bases, with 15 bases between the two germline ends. Per germline, CDR1 SGDLS and CDR2 YYNGEE. The CDR3 nucleotides are TGTGCCAGCAGCGTACTCGCCCACCCGGGGGAGACCCAGTACTTC. Residues: CASSVLAHPGETQYF.

The V call is TRBV11-3, the J call TRBJ2-1, with a weak D call TRBD2 (6 bases). Germline V gives CDR1 SGHNT, CDR2 YENEEA. Trimming pared 3 bases from V and 5 bases from J, leaving 14 bases between. The CDR3 consists of 15 residues. CDR3 sequence reads: CASSLSASVHNEQFF. The DNA for the CDR3 is TGTGCCAGCAGCTTGTCGGCTAGCGTCCACAATGAGCAGTTCTTC.